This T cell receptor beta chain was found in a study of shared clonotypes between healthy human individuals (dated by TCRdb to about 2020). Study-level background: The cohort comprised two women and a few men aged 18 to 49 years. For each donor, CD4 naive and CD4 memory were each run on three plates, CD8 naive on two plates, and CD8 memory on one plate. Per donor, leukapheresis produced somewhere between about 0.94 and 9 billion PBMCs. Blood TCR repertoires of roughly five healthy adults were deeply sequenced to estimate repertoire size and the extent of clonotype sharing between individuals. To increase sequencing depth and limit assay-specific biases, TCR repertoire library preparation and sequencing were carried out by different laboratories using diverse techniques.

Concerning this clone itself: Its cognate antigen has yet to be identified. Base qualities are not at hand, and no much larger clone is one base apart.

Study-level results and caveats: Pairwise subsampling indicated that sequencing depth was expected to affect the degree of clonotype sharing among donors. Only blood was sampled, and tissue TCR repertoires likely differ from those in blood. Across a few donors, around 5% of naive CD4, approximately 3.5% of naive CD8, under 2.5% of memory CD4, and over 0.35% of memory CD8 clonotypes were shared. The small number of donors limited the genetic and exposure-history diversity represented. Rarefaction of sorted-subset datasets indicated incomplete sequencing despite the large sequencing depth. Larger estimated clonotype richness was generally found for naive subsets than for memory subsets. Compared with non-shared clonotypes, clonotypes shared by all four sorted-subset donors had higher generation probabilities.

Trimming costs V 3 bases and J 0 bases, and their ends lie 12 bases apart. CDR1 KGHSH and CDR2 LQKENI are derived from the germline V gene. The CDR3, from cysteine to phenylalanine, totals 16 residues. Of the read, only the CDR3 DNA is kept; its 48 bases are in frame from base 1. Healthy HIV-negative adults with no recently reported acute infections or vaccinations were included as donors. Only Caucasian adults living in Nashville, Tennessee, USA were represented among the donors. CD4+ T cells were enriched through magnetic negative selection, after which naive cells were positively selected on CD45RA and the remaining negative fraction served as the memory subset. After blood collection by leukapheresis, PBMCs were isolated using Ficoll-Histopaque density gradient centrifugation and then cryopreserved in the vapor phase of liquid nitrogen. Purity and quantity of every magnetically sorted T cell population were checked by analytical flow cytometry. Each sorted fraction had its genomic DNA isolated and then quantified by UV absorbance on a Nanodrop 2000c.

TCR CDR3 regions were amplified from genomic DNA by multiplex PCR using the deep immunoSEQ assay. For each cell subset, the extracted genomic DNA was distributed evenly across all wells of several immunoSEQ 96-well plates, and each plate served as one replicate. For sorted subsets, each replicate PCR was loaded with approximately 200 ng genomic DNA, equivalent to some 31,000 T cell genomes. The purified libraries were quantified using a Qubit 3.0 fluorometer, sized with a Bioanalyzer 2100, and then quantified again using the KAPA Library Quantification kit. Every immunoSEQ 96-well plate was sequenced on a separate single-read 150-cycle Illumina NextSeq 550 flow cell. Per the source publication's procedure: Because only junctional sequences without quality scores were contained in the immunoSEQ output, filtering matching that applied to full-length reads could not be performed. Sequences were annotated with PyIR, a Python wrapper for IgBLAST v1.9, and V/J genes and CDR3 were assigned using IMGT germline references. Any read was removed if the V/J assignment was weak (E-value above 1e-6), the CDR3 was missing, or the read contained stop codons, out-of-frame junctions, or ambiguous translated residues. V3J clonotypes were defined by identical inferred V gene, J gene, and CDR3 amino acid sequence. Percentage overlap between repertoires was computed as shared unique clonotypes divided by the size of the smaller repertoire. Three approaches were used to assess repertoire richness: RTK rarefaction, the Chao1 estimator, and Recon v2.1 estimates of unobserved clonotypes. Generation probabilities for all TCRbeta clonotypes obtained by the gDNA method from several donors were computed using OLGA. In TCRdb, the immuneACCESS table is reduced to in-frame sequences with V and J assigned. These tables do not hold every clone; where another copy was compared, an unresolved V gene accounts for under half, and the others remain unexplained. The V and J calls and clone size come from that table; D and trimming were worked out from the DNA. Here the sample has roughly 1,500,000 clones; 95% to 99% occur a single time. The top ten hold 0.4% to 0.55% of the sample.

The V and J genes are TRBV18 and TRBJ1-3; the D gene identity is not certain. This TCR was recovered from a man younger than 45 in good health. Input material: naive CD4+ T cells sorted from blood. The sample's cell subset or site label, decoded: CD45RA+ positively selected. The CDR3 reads CASSPQTEGSGNTIYF. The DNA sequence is TGTGCCAGCTCACCGCAAACAGAGGGCTCTGGAAACACCATATATTTT. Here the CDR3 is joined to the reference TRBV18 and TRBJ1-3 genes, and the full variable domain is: NAGVMQNPRHLVRRRGQEARLRCSPMKGHSHVYWYRQLPEEGLKFMVYLQKENIIDESGMPKERFSAEFPKEGPSILRIQQVVRGDSAAYFCASSPQTEGSGNTIYFGEGSWLTVV.